The T cell receptor (beta chain) described here comes from a study of blood T cell repertoires in COVID-19. Overall study: Donors in the United States, Italy and Spain gave samples during acute or convalescent COVID-19. The analysed material was cDNA or gDNA that came from T cells, B-cell-depleted T cells, or PBMCs.

Germline V gives CDR1 MDHEN, CDR2 SYDVKM. The V gene lost 2 bases and the J gene lost 7 bases, with 17 bases spanning the gap. The CDR3 extends over 16 amino acids. Original handling: Reference gene primer amplification gave nucleated cell count estimates. Data came from immunoSEQ multiplex PCR; TCRdb stores just in-frame clones and leaves some out. D and trimming come from the DNA, and the V and J calls and clone size come from that table. The sample shows tens of thousands of clones, about 88% of them seen only once. The J gene is TRBJ2-2, the V gene TRBV28; D possibly corresponds to TRBD1 (6 bases). Sequenced sample: peripheral blood. This TCR came from a human donor in a cohort sampled during active COVID-19. The CDR3 region is CASSLENPQGIGELFF. The DNA of the CDR3 is TGTGCCAGCAGTTTAGAGAACCCACAGGGAATCGGGGAGCTGTTTTTT.